The 26 T cell receptor beta chains listed next were all sequenced from one sample in a study of blood T cell repertoires in COVID-19 (dated by TCRdb to 2018 to 2021). Preparation of the library involved the immunoSEQ multiplex PCR assay. TCRdb obtained this table from immuneACCESS and retained in-frame rearrangements with V and J assigned. These tables miss some clones; where compared with another copy, unresolved V genes account for less than half of the shortfall, and the remainder is unexplained. In this sample the table shows about 150,000 clones, roughly four fifths of which occur a single time. The ten most abundant clones make up about 3.8% of the sample. The sample comprised peripheral blood. These receptors came from an elderly woman with acute or convalescent COVID-19.

V and J are TRBV7-8 and TRBJ1-1; D possibly corresponds to TRBD1 (5 bases). The V gene lost 1 base and the J gene lost 3 bases, with 9 bases spanning the gap. CDR1 and CDR2 from the germline V gene are SGHVS and FQNEAQ. This CDR3 spans 14 amino acids. The CDR3 coding sequence is TGTGCCAGCAGCTTAGGAGGAGGGGACACTGAAGCTTTCTTT. Its protein is CASSLGGGDTEAFF.

The chain joins TRBV19 to TRBJ2-7, with D possibly matching TRBD2 (5 bases). Germline-derived CDR1 and CDR2 are LNHDA and SQIVND (reference sequence). V was cut by 4 bases and J by 2 bases, with 15 bases left in between. The CDR3 length is 15 residues. CDR3: CASSKSGSRAYEQYF. Written as DNA, the CDR3 is TGTGCCAGTAGTAAATCGGGGTCGAGAGCCTACGAGCAGTACTTC. The entire variable domain, with the rest obtained from reference TRBV19 and TRBJ2-7, is as follows: DGGITQSPKYLFRKEGQNVTLSCEQNLNHDAMYWYRQDPGQGLRLIYYSQIVNDFQKGDIAEGYSVSREKKESFPLTVTSAQKNPTAFYLCASSKSGSRAYEQYFGPGTRLTVT.

Regarding this clone: A read error may produce the germline difference seen at one junction end. V gene TRBV7-3 combines with J gene TRBJ2-1, with 7 positions matching TRBD1. CDR1 and CDR2 from the germline V gene are SGHTA and FQGTGA. The CDR3 loop spans 15 amino acids. The CDR3 reads CASSPPGTAYTEQFF. The CDR3, as DNA: TGTGCCAGCAGCCCCCCCGGGACAGCCTACACTGAGCAGTTCTTC.

The V call is TRBV4-2, the J call TRBJ2-1, with 11 bases identical to TRBD2. CDR3 length: 15 amino acids. The ends lost 0 bases at V and 8 bases at J; junction bases unmatched: 3. In germline, CDR1 is LGHNA, CDR2 YNFKEQ. The CDR3 reads CASSQDSGRADEQFF. The CDR3 nucleotides are TGTGCCAGCAGCCAAGATAGCGGGAGGGCCGATGAGCAGTTCTTC.

V and J are TRBV19 and TRBJ1-5; D uncertain. V dropped 5 bases and J dropped 0 bases, with 17 bases sitting between them. Per the germline V gene, CDR1 is LNHDA and CDR2 is SQIVND (reference sequence). The CDR3 has 17 amino acids. The CDR3 nucleotides are TGTGCCAGTAGTTCATATTATTCGCGAAATAGCAATCAGCCCCAGCATTTT. Protein: CASSSYYSRNSNQPQHF.

This clone was observed a single time. The V call is TRBV5-1, the J call TRBJ2-6; 8 nucleotides align to TRBD1. This CDR3 is 17 amino acids long. In germline, CDR1 is SGHRS, CDR2 YFSETQ. The ends lost 4 bases at V and 0 bases at J; junction bases unmatched: 6. CDR3 region: CASSRAGGASGANVLTF. The CDR3 DNA reads TGCGCCAGCAGCCGAGCAGGGGGCGCCTCTGGGGCCAACGTCCTGACTTTC.

This clone was counted only a few times. The chain uses TRBV3-1 (or the pseudogene TRBV3-2) and TRBJ1-6, with D perhaps TRBD1 (5 bases). Trimming removed 2 bases from V and 7 bases from J, with 18 bases in between. Germline loops: CDR1 LGHDT, CDR2 YNNKEL (reference sequence). The CDR3 spans 17 residues. DNA of the CDR3: TGTGCCAGCAGCCAACGGCCCTCCGGGGGGTCGAATTCACCCCTCCACTTT. The encoded protein is CASSQRPSGGSNSPLHF.

This clone occurred once. V usage is TRBV27 and J usage is TRBJ2-1, with D tentatively TRBD1 (6 bases). Trimming took 7 bases from V and 1 from J, leaving 17 bases between them. Germline-derived CDR1 and CDR2 are MNHEY and SMNVEV (reference sequence). CDR3 length: 16 residues. CDR3 in amino acids: CASTLSRGLSYNEQFF. Here the CDR3 DNA reads TGTGCCAGCACTCTCTCCAGGGGATTGTCCTACAATGAGCAGTTCTTC.

In this sample, this clone turned up many times. V and J are TRBV27 and TRBJ1-5, with 7 bases that match TRBD1. The germline V gene encodes CDR1 MNHEY and CDR2 SMNVEV (reference sequence). The CDR3 runs 16 residues. V lost 3 bases to trimming and J lost 2 bases; unmatched junction nucleotides: 7. The CDR3 is CASSFIRQGGNQPQHF. CDR3 DNA: TGTGCCAGCAGTTTCATTCGGCAGGGGGGCAATCAGCCCCAGCATTTT.

The CDR3 spells CASSPNWGENIQYF. In DNA, the CDR3 is TGTGCCAGCTCACCGAATTGGGGGGAAAACATTCAGTACTTC. The chain carries TRBV18 and TRBJ2-4; D perhaps matches TRBD2 (6 bases). Trimming took off 3 bases at V and 5 bases at J, with 11 bases between the two ends. The germline V gene has CDR1 KGHSH and CDR2 LQKENI. The CDR3 length is 14 residues.

V usage is TRBV7-9 and J usage is TRBJ1-3; a possible D gene is TRBD1 (6 bases). The germline CDR1 and CDR2 sequences are SEHNR and FQNEAQ (reference sequence). The V end was cut by 7 bases, the J end by 0 bases, with 22 bases between. The CDR3 is made up of 18 amino acids. The CDR3 DNA sequence: TGTGCCAGCATCATAGGGGGATTTACAAAAAACTCTGGAAACACCATATATTTT. Translated: CASIIGGFTKNSGNTIYF.

The rearrangement uses TRBV6-5 and TRBJ1-1; TRBD1 might be the D (5 bases). Trimming took 2 bases from V and 6 from J, leaving 10 bases between them. Looked up from germline, CDR1 is MNHEY and CDR2 is SVGAGI. The CDR3 runs to 13 residues. CDR3 sequence: CASSYQGWSEAFF. In DNA, the CDR3 is TGTGCCAGCAGTTACCAGGGCTGGTCTGAAGCTTTCTTT.

The chain couples TRBV6-5 to TRBJ1-2; possible D gene TRBD1, 5 bases. CDR1 and CDR2 (germline): MNHEY, SVGAGI. The CDR3 extends over 13 amino acids. Trimming shortened V by 5 bases and J by 4 bases, and 11 bases separated the two germline ends. CDR3 nucleotide sequence: TGTGCCAGCAGTCCCAGGGATACCTATGGCTACACCTTC. The encoded protein is CASSPRDTYGYTF.

The chain carries TRBV30 and TRBJ2-1; 11 nucleotides align to TRBD1. This CDR3 region has 18 residues. V lost 1 base to trimming and J lost 6 bases; unmatched junction nucleotides: 14. Germline loops: CDR1 GTSNPN, CDR2 SVGIG (reference sequence). The CDR3 loop is CAWSGGTPGQGVGNEQFF. CDR3 DNA sequence: TGTGCCTGGAGTGGGGGAACGCCGGGACAGGGGGTGGGCAATGAGCAGTTCTTC.

This clone turned up a few times. The CDR3 region has the DNA TGTGCCAGCAGGGAGACAGGGACCTATGGCTACACCTTC. Encoded protein: CASRETGTYGYTF. The chain uses TRBV6-5 and TRBJ1-2; TRBD1 matches 7 bases. The CDR3 covers 13 residues. Trimming at V came to 6 bases and at J to 4 bases, leaving 5 bases not matched to a gene. Germline-derived CDR1 and CDR2 are MNHEY and SVGAGI.

This clone was counted only a few times. The chain is built from TRBV27 and TRBJ1-2; D possibly corresponds to TRBD1 (6 bases). Trimming took off 10 bases at V and 4 bases at J, with 16 bases between the two ends. The length of the CDR3 is 13 residues. Germline V lookup: CDR1 MNHEY, CDR2 SMNVEV (reference sequence). CDR3 in amino acids: CAIRKQGSYGYTF. The CDR3 region has the DNA TGTGCCATCCGCAAACAGGGTAGCTATGGCTACACCTTC.

In regard to this clone: Other DNA sequences in the sample encode the same CDR3. V gene TRBV7-9 combines with J gene TRBJ1-1; no firm D call. The CDR3 is 14 amino acids. The ends were cut back, 2 bases at V and 5 bases at J, with 12 bases in the middle. CDR1 and CDR2 (germline): SEHNR, FQNEAQ (reference sequence). The CDR3 region has the DNA TGTGCCAGCAGCTTATTGGGAGGGAATACTGAAGCTTTCTTT. It specifies CASSLLGGNTEAFF.

This sequence joins TRBV2 and TRBJ1-1; no clear D. The germline V gene has CDR1 SNHLY and CDR2 FYNNEI. There are 12 residues in the CDR3. V was clipped by 5 bases and J by 2 bases, with 6 bases between them. CDR3 sequence (DNA): TGTGCCAGCAGTCAGGAAAACACTGAAGCTTTCTTT. Amino acids: CASSQENTEAFF.

The rearrangement uses TRBV21-1 and TRBJ1-5; the table's D call, TRBD1, has no DNA check behind it. TRBV21-1 is assigned pseudogene status. The CDR3 sequence is 12 residues long. Here the CDR3 reads CASRQGRQPQHF. CDR3 nucleotide sequence: TGTGCCAGCAGGCAGGGCCGGCAGCCCCAGCATTTT.

This clone has a single count. The V gene is TRBV5-1, the J gene TRBJ1-1; D is undetermined. Per the germline V gene, CDR1 is SGHRS and CDR2 is YFSETQ. Trimming removed 2 bases from V and 1 base from J, with 9 bases in between. This CDR3 region has 14 residues. The CDR3 is CASSFSFRNTEAFF. The CDR3 region has the DNA TGCGCCAGCAGCTTCAGTTTTCGGAACACTGAAGCTTTCTTT. Drawing the rest from reference TRBV5-1 and TRBJ1-1, the complete variable domain is KAGVTQTPRYLIKTRGQQVTLSCSPISGHRSVSWYQQTPGQGLQFLFEYFSETQRNKGNFPGRFSGRQFSNSRSEMNVSTLELGDSALYLCASSFSFRNTEAFFGQGTRLTVV.

The chain has TRBV7-9 and TRBJ2-1; TRBD1 matches 7 bases. V lost 6 bases to trimming and J lost 1 base; unmatched junction nucleotides: 12. The CDR3 totals 17 residues. CDR1 is SEHNR and CDR2 is FQNEAQ in the germline V gene (reference sequence). The CDR3 loop is CASSREGATPSYNEQFF. CDR3 sequence (DNA): TGTGCCAGCAGTCGTGAGGGGGCGACCCCTTCCTACAATGAGCAGTTCTTC.

The chain joins TRBV29-1 to TRBJ1-2; D is ambiguous. Trimming removed 6 bases at V and 7 bases at J, with 15 bases between. Germline V gene data show CDR1 as SQVTM and CDR2 as ANQGSEA. The CDR3 loop spans 12 amino acids. The CDR3 nucleotides read TGCAGCGTCCCCTCGTCTGAGGGTGGCTACACCTTC. Translating gives CSVPSSEGGYTF.

J is TRBJ1-6 and V is TRBV7-2, with TRBD1 identical over 8 bases. This CDR3 is 15 amino acids long. CDR1 SGHTA and CDR2 FQGNSA come from the germline V gene. Unmatched junction bases numbered 6, after V lost 5 bases and J lost 6 bases. CDR3 nucleotide sequence: TGTGCCAGCAGCCCCGGACAGGGAGGTAATTCACCCCTCCACTTT. This translates into CASSPGQGGNSPLHF.

The chain links TRBV29-1 to TRBJ2-1; 10 bases line up with TRBD1. Germline V gene lookup returns CDR1 SQVTM and CDR2 ANQGSEA. The V and J ends lost 8 bases and 8 bases, in that order; junction bases with no gene match: 18. This CDR3 has 16 amino acids. CDR3 residues: CSLRPADRGLLDEQFF. For the CDR3, the DNA is TGCAGCCTAAGACCAGCCGACAGGGGGCTATTGGATGAGCAGTTCTTC.

There are a few counts of this clone. The CDR3 loop is CASNRGNFADYGYTF. Here the CDR3 DNA reads TGTGCCAGTAACCGGGGGAATTTCGCTGACTATGGCTACACCTTC. The J gene is TRBJ1-2, the V gene TRBV19, with D maybe TRBD1 (5 bases). Per germline, CDR1 LNHDA and CDR2 SQIVND (reference sequence). Trimming pared 7 bases from V and 3 bases from J, leaving 18 bases between. This CDR3 has 15 amino acids.

V usage is TRBV2 and J usage is TRBJ1-5; maybe TRBD1 (5 bases). Germline V gene sequence: CDR1 SNHLY, CDR2 FYNNEI. The CDR3 consists of 14 residues. Trimming removed 4 bases from V and 6 bases from J, with 13 bases in between. The CDR3 here is CASSGGGLGQPQHF. Written as DNA, the CDR3 is TGTGCCAGCAGTGGCGGGGGGTTGGGTCAGCCCCAGCATTTT. Drawing the rest from reference TRBV2 and TRBJ1-5, the complete variable domain is EPEVTQTPSHQVTQMGQEVILRCVPISNHLYFYWYRQILGQKVEFLVSFYNNEISEKSEIFDDQFSVERPDGSNFTLKIRSTKLEDSAMYFCASSGGGLGQPQHFGDGTRLSIL.